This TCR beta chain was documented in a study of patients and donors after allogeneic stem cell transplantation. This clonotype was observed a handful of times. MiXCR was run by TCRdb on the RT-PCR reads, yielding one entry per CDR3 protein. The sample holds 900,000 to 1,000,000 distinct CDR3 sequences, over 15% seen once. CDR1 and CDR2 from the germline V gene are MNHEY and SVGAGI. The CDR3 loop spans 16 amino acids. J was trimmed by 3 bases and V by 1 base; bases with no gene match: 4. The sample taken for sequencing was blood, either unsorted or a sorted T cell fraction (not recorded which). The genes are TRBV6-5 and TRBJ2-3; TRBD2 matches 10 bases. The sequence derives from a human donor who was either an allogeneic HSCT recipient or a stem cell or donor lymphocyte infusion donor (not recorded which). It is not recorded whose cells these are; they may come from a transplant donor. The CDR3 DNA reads TGTGCCAGCAGTTACTTAGCGGGAGGATTGACAGATACGCAGTATTTT. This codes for CASSYLAGGLTDTQYF.